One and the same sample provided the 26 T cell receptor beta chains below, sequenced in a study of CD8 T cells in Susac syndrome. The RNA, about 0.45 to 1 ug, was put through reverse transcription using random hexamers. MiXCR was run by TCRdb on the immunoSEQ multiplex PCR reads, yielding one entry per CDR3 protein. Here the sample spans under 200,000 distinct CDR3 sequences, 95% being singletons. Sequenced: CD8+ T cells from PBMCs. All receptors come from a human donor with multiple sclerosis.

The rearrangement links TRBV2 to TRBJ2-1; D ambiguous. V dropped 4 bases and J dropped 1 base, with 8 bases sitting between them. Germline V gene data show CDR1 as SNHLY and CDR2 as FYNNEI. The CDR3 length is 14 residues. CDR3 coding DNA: TGTGCCAGCAGTGGTCTAGTATCCTACAATGAGCAGTTCTTC. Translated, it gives CASSGLVSYNEQFF.

This CDR3 reads CASSSRDEARETQYF. CDR3 nucleotide sequence: TGTGCCAGCAGCTCCAGAGATGAGGCCAGAGAGACCCAGTACTTC. This chain uses TRBV7-9 with TRBJ2-5; D is ambiguous. The CDR3 has 15 amino acids. Trimming took 4 bases from V and 4 from J, leaving 16 bases between them. CDR1 is SEHNR, CDR2 FQNEAQ, per germline (reference sequence). The full variable domain, completed using reference TRBV7-9 and TRBJ2-5, is DTGVSQNPRHKITKRGQNVTFRCDPISEHNRLYWYRQTLGQGPEFLTYFQNEAQLEKSRLLSDRFSAERPKGSFSTLEIQRTEQGDSAMYLCASSSRDEARETQYFGPGTRLLVL.

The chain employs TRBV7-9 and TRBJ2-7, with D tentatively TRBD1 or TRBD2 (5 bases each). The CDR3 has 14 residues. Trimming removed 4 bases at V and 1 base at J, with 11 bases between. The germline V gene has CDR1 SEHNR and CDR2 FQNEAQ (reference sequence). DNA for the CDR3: TGTGCCAGCAGCTCTTTCGAGGGGTCCTACGAGCAGTACTTC. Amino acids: CASSSFEGSYEQYF. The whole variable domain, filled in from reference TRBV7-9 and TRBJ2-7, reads DTGVSQNPRHKITKRGQNVTFRCDPISEHNRLYWYRQTLGQGPEFLTYFQNEAQLEKSRLLSDRFSAERPKGSFSTLEIQRTEQGDSAMYLCASSSFEGSYEQYFGPGTRLTVT.

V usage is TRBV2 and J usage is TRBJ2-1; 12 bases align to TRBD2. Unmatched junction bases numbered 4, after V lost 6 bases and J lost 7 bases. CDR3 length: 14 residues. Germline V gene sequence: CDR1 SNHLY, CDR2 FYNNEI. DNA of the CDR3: TGTGCCAGCAGATCTAGCGGGGGGGCGAATGAGCAGTTCTTC. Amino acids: CASRSSGGANEQFF.

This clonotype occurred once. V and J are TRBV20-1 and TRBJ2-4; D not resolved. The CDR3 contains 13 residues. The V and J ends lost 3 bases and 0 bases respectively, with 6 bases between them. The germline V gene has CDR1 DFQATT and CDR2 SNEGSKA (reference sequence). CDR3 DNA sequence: TGCAGTGCTAGTTATCTAGCCAAAAACATTCAGTACTTC. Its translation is CSASYLAKNIQYF.

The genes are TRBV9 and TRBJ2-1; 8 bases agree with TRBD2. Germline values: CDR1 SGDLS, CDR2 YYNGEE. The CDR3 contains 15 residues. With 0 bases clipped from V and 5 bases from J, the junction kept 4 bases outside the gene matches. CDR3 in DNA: TGTGCCAGCAGCGTAGGGGATAGCGGGAACAATGAGCAGTTCTTC. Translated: CASSVGDSGNNEQFF.

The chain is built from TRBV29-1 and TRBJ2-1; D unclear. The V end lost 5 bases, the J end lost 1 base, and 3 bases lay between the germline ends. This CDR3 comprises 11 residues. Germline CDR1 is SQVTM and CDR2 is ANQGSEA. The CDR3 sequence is CSVFSYNEQFF. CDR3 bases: TGCAGCGTTTTTTCCTACAATGAGCAGTTCTTC.

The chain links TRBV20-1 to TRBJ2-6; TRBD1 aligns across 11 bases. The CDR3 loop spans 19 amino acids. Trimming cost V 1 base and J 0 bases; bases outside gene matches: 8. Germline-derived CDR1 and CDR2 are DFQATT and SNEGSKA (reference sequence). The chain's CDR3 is CSARALPGTGGSGANVLTF. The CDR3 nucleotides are TGCAGTGCTAGAGCTCTCCCCGGGACAGGGGGCTCTGGGGCCAACGTCCTGACTTTC.

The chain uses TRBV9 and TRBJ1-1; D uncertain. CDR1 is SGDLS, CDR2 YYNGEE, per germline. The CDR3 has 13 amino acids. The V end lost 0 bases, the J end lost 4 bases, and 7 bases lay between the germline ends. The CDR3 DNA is TGTGCCAGCAGCGTAGGCCAAATCACTGAAGCTTTCTTT. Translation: CASSVGQITEAFF. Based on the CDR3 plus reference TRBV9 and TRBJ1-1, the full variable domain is DSGVTQTPKHLITATGQRVTLRCSPRSGDLSVYWYQQSLDQGLQFLIQYYNGEERAKGNILERFSAQQFPDLHSELNLSSLELGDSALYFCASSVGQITEAFFGQGTRLTVV.

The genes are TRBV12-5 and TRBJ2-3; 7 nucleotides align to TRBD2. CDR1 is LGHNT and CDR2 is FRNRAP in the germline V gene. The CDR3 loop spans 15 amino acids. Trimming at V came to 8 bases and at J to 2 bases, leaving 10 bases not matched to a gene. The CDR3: CASQTLAGPTDTQYF. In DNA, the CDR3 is TGTGCTAGTCAAACCTTAGCGGGTCCCACAGATACGCAGTATTTT.

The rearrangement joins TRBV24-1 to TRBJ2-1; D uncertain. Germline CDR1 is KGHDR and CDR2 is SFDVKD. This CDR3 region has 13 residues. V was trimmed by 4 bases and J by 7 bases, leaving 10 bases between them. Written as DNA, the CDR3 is TGTGCCACCAGTGACGCGCTCGGTAATGAGCAGTTCTTC. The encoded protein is CATSDALGNEQFF.

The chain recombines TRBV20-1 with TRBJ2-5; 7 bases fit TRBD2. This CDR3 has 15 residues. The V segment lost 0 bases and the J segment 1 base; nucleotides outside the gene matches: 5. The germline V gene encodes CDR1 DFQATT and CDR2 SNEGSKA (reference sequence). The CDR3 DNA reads TGCAGTGCTAGAGATCTGGGCGGGGGCCAAGAGACCCAGTACTTC. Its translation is CSARDLGGGQETQYF.

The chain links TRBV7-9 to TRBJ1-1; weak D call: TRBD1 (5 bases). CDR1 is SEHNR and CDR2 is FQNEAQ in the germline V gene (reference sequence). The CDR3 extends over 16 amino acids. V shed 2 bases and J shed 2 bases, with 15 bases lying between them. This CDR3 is CASSLSPPGKNTEAFF. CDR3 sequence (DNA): TGTGCCAGCAGCTTAAGCCCGCCAGGGAAAAACACTGAAGCTTTCTTT.

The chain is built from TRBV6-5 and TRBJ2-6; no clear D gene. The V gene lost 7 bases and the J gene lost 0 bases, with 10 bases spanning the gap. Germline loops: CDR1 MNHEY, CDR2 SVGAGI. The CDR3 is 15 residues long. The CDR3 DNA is TGTGCCAGCACTCAACAGCTCTCTGGGGCCAACGTCCTGACTTTC. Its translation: CASTQQLSGANVLTF.

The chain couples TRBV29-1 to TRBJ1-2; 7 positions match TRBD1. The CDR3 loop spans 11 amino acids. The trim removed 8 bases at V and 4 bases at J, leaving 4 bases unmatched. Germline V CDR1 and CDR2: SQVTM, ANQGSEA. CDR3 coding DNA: TGCAGCTCCCGGGACAGCTATGGCTACACCTTC. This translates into CSSRDSYGYTF. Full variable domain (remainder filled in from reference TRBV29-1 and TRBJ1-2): SAVISQKPSRDICQRGTSLTIQCQVDSQVTMMFWYRQQPGQSLTLIATANQGSEATYESGFVIDKFPISRPNLTFSTLTVSNMSPEDSSIYLCSSRDSYGYTFGSGTRLTVV.

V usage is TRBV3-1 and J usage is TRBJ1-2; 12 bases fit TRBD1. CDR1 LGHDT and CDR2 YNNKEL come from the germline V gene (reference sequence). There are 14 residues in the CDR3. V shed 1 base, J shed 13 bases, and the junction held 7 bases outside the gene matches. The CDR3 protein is CASSQGPGQGAGTF. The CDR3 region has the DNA TGTGCCAGCAGCCAAGGGCCGGGACAGGGGGCAGGCACCTTC.

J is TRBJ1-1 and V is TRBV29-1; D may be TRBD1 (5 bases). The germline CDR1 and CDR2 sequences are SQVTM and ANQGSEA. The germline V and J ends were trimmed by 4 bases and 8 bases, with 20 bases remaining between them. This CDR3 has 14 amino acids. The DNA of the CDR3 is TGCAGCGTTGGAGTCAAGGTGGGGCTATCCGAAGCTTTCTTT. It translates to CSVGVKVGLSEAFF. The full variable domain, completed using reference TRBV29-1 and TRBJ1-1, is SAVISQKPSRDICQRGTSLTIQCQVDSQVTMMFWYRQQPGQSLTLIATANQGSEATYESGFVIDKFPISRPNLTFSTLTVSNMSPEDSSIYLCSVGVKVGLSEAFFGQGTRLTVV.

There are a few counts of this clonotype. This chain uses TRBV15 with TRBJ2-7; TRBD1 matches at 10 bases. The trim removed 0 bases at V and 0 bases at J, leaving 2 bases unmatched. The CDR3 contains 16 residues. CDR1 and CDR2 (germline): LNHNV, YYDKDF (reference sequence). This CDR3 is CATSRDRDRGSYEQYF. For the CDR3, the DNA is TGTGCCACCAGCAGAGACCGGGACAGGGGCTCCTACGAGCAGTACTTC.

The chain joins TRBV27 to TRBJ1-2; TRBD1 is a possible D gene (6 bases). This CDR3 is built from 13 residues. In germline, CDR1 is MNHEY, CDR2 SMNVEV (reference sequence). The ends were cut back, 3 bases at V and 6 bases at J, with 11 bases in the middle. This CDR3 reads CASSFRGANGYTF. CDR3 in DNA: TGTGCCAGCAGTTTTCGGGGGGCTAATGGCTACACCTTC.

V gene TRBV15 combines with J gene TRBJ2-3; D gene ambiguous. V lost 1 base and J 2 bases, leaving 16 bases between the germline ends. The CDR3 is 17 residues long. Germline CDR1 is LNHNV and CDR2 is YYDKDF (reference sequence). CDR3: CATSRGSGFAHTDTQYF. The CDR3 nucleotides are TGTGCCACCAGCAGAGGTTCCGGGTTTGCACACACAGATACGCAGTATTTT.

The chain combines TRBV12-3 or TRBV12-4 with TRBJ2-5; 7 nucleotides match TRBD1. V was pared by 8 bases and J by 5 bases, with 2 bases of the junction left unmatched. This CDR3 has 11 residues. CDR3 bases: TGTGCCAGCCAGGGGGACGAGACCCAGTACTTC. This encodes CASQGDETQYF.

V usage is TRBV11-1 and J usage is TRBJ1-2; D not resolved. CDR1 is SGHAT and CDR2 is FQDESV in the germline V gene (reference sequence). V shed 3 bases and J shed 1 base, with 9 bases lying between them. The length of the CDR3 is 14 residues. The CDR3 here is CASSFSRSNYGYTF. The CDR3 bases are TGTGCCAGCAGCTTCAGCAGGAGTAACTATGGCTACACCTTC.

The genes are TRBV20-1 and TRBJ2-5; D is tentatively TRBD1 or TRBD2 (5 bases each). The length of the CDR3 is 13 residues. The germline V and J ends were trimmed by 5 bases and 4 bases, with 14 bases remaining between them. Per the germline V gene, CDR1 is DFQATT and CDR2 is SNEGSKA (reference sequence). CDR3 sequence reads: CSAPGRKGETQYF. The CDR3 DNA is TGCAGTGCTCCGGGACGAAAAGGAGAGACCCAGTACTTC.

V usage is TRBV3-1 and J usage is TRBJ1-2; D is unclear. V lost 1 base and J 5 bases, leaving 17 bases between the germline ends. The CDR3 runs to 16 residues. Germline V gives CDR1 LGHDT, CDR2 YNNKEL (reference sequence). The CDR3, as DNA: TGTGCCAGCAGCCAAGGATTGTCCGAGGAACTTTATGGCTACACCTTC. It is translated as CASSQGLSEELYGYTF.

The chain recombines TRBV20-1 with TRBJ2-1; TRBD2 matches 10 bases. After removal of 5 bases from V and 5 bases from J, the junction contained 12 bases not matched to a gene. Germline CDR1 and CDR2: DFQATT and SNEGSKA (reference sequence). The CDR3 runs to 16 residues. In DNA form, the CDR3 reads TGCAGTGCTCTAGAACACCGGACTAGCGGTAACAATGAGCAGTTCTTC. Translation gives CSALEHRTSGNNEQFF.

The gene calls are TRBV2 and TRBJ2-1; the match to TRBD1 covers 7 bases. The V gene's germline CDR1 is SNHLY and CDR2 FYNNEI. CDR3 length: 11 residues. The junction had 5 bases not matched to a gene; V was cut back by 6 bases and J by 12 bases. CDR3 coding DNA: TGTGCCAGCAGGGCGAGACAGGGGCAGTTCTTC. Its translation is CASRARQGQFF.